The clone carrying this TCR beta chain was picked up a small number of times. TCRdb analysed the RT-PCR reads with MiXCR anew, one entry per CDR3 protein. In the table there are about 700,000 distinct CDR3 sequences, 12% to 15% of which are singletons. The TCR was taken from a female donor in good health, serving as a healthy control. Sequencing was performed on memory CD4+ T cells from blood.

The CDR3 coding sequence is TGTGCCACCAGCCTGGTGAACACCGGGGAGCTGTTTTTT. It codes for CATSLVNTGELFF. The rearrangement links TRBV15 to TRBJ2-2; D unresolved. Germline V gene lookup returns CDR1 LNHNV and CDR2 YYDKDF (reference sequence). The CDR3 has 13 residues. Trimming took off 5 bases at V and 1 base at J, with 5 bases between the two ends.